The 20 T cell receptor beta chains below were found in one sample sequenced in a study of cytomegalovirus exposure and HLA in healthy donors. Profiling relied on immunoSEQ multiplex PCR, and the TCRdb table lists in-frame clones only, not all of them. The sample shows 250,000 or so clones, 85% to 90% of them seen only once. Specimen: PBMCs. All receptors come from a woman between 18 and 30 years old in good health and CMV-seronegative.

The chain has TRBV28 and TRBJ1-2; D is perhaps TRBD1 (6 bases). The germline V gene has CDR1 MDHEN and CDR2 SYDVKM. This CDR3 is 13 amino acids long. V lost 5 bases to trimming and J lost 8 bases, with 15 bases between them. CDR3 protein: CASSSPQGRGYTF. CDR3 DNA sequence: TGTGCCAGCAGTAGCCCACAGGGTAGGGGCTACACCTTC.

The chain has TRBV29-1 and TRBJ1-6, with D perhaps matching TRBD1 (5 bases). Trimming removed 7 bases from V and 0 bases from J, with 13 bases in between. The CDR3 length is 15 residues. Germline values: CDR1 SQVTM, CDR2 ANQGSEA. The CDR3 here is CSALQESSYNSPLHF. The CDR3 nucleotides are TGCAGCGCCCTACAGGAATCCTCCTATAATTCACCCCTCCACTTT.

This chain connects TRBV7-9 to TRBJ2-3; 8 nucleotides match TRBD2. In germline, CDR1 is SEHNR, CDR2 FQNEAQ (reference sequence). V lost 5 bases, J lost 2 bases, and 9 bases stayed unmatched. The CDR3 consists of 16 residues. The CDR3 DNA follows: TGTGCCAGCAGCCCGAGAGCGGGGGCCTTCACAGATACGCAGTATTTT. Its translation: CASSPRAGAFTDTQYF.

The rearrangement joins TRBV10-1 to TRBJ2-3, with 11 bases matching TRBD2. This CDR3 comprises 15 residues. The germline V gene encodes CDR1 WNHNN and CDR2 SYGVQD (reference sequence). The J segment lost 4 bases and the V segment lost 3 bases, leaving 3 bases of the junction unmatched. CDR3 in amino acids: CASSDIAGGPDTQYF. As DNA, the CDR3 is TGCGCCAGCAGTGACATAGCGGGGGGGCCAGATACGCAGTATTTT.

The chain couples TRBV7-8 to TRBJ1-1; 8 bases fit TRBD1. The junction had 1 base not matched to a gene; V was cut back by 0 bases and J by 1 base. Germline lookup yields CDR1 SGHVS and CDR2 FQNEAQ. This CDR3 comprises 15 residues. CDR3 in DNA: TGTGCCAGCAGCTTAGCGGACAGGGCGAACACTGAAGCTTTCTTT. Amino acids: CASSLADRANTEAFF.

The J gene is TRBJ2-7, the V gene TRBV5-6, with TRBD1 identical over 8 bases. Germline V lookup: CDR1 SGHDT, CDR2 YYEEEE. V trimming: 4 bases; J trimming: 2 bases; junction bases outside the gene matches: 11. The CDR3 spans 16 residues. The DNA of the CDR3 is TGTGCCAGCAGCCTAATGCGCAGGGGGCTCACCTACGAGCAGTACTTC. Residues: CASSLMRRGLTYEQYF.

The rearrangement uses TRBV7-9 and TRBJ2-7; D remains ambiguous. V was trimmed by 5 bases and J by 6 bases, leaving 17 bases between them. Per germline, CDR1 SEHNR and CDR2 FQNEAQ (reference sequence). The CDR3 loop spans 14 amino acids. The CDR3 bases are TGTGCCAGCAGCCAGCAGTCGCCCTCGGGCGAGCAGTACTTC. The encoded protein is CASSQQSPSGEQYF.

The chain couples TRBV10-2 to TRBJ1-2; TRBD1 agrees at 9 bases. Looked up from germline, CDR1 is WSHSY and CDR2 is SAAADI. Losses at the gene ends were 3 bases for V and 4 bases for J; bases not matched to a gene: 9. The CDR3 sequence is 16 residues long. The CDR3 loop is CASSELPGQGTYGYTF. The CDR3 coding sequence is TGCGCCAGCAGTGAACTTCCGGGACAGGGCACCTATGGCTACACCTTC.

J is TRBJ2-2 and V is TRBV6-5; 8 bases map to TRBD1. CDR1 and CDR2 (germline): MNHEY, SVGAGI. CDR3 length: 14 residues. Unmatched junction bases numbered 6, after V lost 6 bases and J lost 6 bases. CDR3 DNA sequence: TGTGCCAGCAGCAAACAGGGGGAGTCCGGGGAGCTGTTTTTT. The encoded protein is CASSKQGESGELFF.

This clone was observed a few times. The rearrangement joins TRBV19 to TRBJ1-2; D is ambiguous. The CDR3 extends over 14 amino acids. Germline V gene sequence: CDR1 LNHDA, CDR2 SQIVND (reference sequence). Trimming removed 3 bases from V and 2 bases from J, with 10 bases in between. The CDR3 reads CASSIGPGNYGYTF. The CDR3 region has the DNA TGTGCCAGTAGTATCGGACCGGGGAACTATGGCTACACCTTC. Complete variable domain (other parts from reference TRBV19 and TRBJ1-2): DGGITQSPKYLFRKEGQNVTLSCEQNLNHDAMYWYRQDPGQGLRLIYYSQIVNDFQKGDIAEGYSVSREKKESFPLTVTSAQKNPTAFYLCASSIGPGNYGYTFGSGTRLTVV.

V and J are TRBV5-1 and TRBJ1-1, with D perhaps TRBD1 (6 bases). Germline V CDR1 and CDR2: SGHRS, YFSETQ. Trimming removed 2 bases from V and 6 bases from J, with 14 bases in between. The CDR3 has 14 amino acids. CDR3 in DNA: TGCGCCAGCAGCTTCGGAGGGCGGGGGCCTGAAGCTTTCTTT. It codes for CASSFGGRGPEAFF.

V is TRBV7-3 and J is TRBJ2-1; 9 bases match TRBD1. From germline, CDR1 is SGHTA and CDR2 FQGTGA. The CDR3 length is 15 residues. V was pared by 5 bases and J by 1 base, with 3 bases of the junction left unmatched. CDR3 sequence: CASSETGGSYNEQFF. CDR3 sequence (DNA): TGTGCCAGCAGCGAGACAGGGGGGTCCTACAATGAGCAGTTCTTC.

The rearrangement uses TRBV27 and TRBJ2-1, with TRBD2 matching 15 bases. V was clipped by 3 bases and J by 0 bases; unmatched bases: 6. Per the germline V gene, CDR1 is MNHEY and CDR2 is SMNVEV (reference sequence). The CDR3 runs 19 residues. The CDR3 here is CASSLWGLAGGRSYNEQFF. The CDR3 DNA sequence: TGTGCCAGCAGTTTGTGGGGACTAGCGGGGGGTCGCTCCTACAATGAGCAGTTCTTC.

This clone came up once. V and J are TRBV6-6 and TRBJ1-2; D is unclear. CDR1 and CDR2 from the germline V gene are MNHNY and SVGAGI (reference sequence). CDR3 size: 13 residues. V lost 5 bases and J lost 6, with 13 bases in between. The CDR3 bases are TGTGCCAGCAGTCTGGAATTGGGAGATGGCTACACCTTC. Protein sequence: CASSLELGDGYTF.

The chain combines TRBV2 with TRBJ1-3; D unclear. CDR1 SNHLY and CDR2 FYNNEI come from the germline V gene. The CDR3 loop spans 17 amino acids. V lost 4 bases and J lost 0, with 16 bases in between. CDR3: CASSVGRATISGNTIYF. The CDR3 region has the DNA TGTGCCAGCAGTGTAGGACGGGCGACTATCTCTGGAAACACCATATATTTT.

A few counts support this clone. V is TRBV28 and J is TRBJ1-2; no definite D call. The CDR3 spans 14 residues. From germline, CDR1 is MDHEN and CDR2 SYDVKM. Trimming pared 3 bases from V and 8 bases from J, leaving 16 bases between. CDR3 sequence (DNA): TGTGCCAGCAGTTTTCGGCCTGGGTTGAGGGGCTACACCTTC. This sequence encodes CASSFRPGLRGYTF.

The CDR3: CASSVTETYSGNTIYF. The CDR3 DNA reads TGCGCCAGCAGCGTGACCGAGACTTACTCTGGAAACACCATATATTTT. The chain combines TRBV5-1 with TRBJ1-3; D remains unclear. CDR3 size: 16 residues. Per germline, CDR1 SGHRS and CDR2 YFSETQ. Between the trimmed V and J ends, which lost 4 bases and 0 bases, there was a span of 14 bases. Complete variable domain (other parts from reference TRBV5-1 and TRBJ1-3): KAGVTQTPRYLIKTRGQQVTLSCSPISGHRSVSWYQQTPGQGLQFLFEYFSETQRNKGNFPGRFSGRQFSNSRSEMNVSTLELGDSALYLCASSVTETYSGNTIYFGEGSWLTVV.

The CDR3 here is CASSLSQGAISYEQYV. Here the CDR3 DNA reads TGTGCCAGCAGTTTATCCCAGGGGGCAATTTCCTACGAGCAGTACGTC. The chain is built from TRBV28 and TRBJ2-7, with 8 bases matching TRBD1. V lost 1 base to trimming and J lost 1 base; unmatched junction nucleotides: 6. The CDR3 contains 16 residues. CDR1 is MDHEN and CDR2 is SYDVKM in the germline V gene.

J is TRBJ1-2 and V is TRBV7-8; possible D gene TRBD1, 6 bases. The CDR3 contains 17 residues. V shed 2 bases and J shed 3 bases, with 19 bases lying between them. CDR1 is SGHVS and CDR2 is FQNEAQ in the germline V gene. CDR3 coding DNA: TGTGCCAGCAGCTTATTTTTTTCCCAGGGGAAAGACTATGGCTACACCTTC. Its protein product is CASSLFFSQGKDYGYTF.

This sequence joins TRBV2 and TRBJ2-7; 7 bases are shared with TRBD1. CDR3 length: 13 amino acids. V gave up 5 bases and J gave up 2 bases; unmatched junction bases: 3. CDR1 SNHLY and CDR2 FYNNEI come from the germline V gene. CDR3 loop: CASSWDSTYEQYV. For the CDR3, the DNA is TGTGCCAGCAGTTGGGACAGCACCTACGAGCAGTACGTC.